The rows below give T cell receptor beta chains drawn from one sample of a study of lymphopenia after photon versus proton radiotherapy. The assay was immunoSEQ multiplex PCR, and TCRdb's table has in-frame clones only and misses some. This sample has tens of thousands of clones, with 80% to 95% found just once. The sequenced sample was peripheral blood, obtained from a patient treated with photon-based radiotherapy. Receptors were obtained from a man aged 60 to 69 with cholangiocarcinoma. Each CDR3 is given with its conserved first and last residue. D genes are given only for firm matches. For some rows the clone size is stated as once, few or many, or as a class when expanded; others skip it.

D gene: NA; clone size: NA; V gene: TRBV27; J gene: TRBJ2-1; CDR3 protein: CATSEVSYNEQFF; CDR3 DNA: TGTGCCACCTCTGAGGTCAGTTACAATGAGCAGTTCTTC
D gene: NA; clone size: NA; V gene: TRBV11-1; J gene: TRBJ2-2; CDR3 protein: CASSFGSVGTGELFF; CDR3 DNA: TGTGCCAGCAGCTTTGGAAGCGTCGGCACCGGGGAGCTGTTTTTT
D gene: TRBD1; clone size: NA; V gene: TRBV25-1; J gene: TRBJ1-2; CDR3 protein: CASSGGTGVDYGYTF; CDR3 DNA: TGTGCCAGCAGTGGCGGGACAGGGGTTGACTATGGCTACACCTTC
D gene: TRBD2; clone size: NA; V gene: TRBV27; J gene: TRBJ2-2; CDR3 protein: CASSLSGLAGQTNTGELFF; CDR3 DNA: TGTGCCAGCAGTTTAAGTGGACTAGCGGGACAGACCAACACCGGGGAGCTGTTTTTT
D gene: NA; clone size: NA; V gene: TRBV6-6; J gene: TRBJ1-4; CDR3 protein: CASSYTDYGEKLFF; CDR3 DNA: TGTGCCAGCAGTTACACCGACTATGGTGAAAAACTGTTTTTT
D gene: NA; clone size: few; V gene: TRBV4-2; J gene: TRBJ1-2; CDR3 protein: CASSPDGDYGYTF; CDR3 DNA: TGTGCCAGCAGTCCGGACGGAGACTATGGCTACACCTTC
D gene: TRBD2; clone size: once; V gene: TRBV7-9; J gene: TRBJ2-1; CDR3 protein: CASSYPPGLAGSSYNEQFF; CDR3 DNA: TGTGCCAGCAGCTACCCGCCGGGACTAGCGGGGAGCTCCTACAATGAGCAGTTCTTC
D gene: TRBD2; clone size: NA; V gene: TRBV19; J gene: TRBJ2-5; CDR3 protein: CASGFDAGGPGETQYF; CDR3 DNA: TGTGCCAGTGGGTTCGACGCGGGAGGGCCAGGAGAGACCCAGTACTTC
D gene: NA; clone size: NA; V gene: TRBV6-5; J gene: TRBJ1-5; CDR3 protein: CASSYSGGTGPQHF; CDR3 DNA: TGTGCCAGCAGTTACTCTGGAGGCACAGGGCCCCAGCATTTT
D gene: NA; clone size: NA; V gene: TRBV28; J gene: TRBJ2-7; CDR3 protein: CASMPPLAYEQYF; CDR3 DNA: TGTGCCAGCATGCCCCCCCTGGCCTACGAGCAGTACTTC
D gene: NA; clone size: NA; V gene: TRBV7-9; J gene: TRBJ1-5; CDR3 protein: CASSFGGGGQPQHF; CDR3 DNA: TGTGCCAGCAGCTTTGGCGGGGGTGGCCAGCCCCAGCATTTT
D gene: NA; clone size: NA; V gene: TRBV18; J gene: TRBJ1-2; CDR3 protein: CASSPDQPRGYGYTF; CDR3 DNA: TGTGCCAGCTCTCCTGATCAGCCTAGGGGCTATGGCTACACCTTC
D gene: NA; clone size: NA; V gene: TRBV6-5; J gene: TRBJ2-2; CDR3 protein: CASSPHPGELFF; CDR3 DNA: TGTGCCAGCAGTCCCCACCCCGGGGAGCTGTTTTTT
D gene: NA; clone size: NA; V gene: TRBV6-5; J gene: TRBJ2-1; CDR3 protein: CASSRDAYHYNEQFF; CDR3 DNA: TGTGCCAGCAGTCGTGACGCCTACCACTACAATGAGCAGTTCTTC
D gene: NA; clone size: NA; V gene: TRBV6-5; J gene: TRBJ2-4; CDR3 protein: CASSQGLLAKNIQYF; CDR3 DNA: TGTGCCAGCAGCCAGGGACTCTTAGCCAAAAACATTCAGTACTTC
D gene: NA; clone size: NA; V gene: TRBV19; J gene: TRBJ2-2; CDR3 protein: CASTSAGELFF; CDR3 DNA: TGTGCCAGTACAAGTGCCGGGGAGCTGTTTTTT
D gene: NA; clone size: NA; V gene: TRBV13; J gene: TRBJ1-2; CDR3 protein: CASSLRVDGFSYGYTF; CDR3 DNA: TGTGCCAGCAGCCTAAGGGTAGATGGGTTCTCTTATGGCTACACCTTC
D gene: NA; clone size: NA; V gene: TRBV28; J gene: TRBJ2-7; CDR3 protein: CASSLRTEQYF; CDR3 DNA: TGTGCCAGCAGTTTGAGAACCGAGCAGTACTTC
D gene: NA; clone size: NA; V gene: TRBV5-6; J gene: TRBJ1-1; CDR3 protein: CASSLDYRGYTEAFF; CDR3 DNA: TGTGCCAGCAGCTTGGATTATCGGGGTTATACTGAAGCTTTCTTT
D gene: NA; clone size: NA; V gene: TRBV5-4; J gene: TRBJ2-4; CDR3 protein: CASSLGGVAKNIQYF; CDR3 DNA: TGTGCCAGCAGCTTGGGTGGTGTAGCCAAAAACATTCAGTACTTC
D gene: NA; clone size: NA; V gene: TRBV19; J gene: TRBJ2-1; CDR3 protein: CASSKWRDSNNEQFF; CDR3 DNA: TGTGCCAGTAGTAAGTGGCGGGACAGCAACAATGAGCAGTTCTTC
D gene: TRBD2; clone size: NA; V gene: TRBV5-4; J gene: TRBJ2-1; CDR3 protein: CASSILAGVANEQFF; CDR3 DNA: TGTGCCAGCAGCATTCTAGCGGGAGTGGCGAATGAGCAGTTCTTC
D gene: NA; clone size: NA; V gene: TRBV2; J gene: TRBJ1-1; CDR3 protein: CASSEEGRANTEAFF; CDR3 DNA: TGTGCCAGCAGTGAAGAGGGAAGGGCGAACACTGAAGCTTTCTTT
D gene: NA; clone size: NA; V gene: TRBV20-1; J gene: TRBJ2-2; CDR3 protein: CSAPTDGELFF; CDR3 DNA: TGCAGTGCTCCCACGGACGGGGAGCTGTTTTTT
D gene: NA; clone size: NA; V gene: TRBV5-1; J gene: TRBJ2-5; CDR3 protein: CASSLGTGRGETQYF; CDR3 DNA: TGCGCCAGCAGCTTGGGGACGGGGAGAGGGGAGACCCAGTACTTC
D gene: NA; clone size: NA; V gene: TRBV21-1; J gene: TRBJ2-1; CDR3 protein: CASSKGYGGTAYNEQFF; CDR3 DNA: TGTGCCAGCAGCAAAGGGTACGGGGGGACAGCGTACAATGAGCAGTTCTTC
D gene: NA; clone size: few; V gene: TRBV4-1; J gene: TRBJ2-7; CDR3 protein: CASSPSPAGSYEQYF; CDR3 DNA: TGCGCCAGCAGCCCCTCCCCCGCGGGCTCCTACGAGCAGTACTTC
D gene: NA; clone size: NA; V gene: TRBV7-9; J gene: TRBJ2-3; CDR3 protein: CASSSQGRTDTQYF; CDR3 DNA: TGTGCCAGCAGCTCGCAGGGTCGTACAGATACGCAGTATTTT
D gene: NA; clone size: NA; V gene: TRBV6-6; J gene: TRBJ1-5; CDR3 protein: CASGQGLTQPQHF; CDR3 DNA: TGTGCCAGCGGTCAGGGGCTTACTCAGCCCCAGCATTTT
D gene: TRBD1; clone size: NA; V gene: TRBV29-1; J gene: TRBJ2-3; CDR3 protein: CSARTGLDTDTQYF; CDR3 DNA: TGCAGCGCCCGGACAGGGTTGGACACAGATACGCAGTATTTT
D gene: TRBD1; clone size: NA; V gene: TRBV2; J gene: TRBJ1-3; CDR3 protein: CASRGTGAGNTIYF; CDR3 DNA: TGTGCCAGCAGAGGGACAGGGGCTGGAAACACCATATATTTT
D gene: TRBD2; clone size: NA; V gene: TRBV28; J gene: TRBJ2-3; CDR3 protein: CASGPLTGGTDTQYF; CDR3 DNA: TGTGCCAGCGGTCCTCTAACGGGGGGGACAGATACGCAGTATTTT
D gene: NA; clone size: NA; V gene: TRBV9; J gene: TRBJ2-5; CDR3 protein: CASSVGYGGQETQYF; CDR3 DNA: TGTGCCAGCAGCGTAGGATATGGGGGCCAGGAGACCCAGTACTTC
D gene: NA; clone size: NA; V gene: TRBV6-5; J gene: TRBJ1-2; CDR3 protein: CASSERSKDYGYTF; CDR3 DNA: TGTGCCAGCAGTGAACGTAGTAAGGACTATGGCTACACCTTC
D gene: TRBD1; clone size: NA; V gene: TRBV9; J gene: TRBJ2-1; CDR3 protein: CASSGTGEAYNEQFF; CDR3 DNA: TGTGCCAGCAGCGGAACAGGGGAAGCCTACAATGAGCAGTTCTTC
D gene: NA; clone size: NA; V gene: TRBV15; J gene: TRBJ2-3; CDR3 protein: CATSRGGRWPGGTDTQYF; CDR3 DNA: TGTGCCACCAGCAGAGGGGGTCGTTGGCCAGGGGGCACAGATACGCAGTATTTT
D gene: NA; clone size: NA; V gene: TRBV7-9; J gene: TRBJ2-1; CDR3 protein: CASSQTDTQFF; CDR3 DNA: TGTGCCAGCAGCCAAACGGACACGCAGTTCTTC
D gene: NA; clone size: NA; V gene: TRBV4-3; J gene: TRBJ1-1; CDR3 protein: CASSQRTTLGTEAFF; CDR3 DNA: TGCGCCAGCAGTCAACGAACGACGTTGGGCACTGAAGCTTTCTTT
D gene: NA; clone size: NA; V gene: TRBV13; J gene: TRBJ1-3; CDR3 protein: CASSLGPGTGNTIYF; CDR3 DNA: TGTGCCAGCAGCTTAGGCCCGGGAACCGGAAACACCATATATTTT
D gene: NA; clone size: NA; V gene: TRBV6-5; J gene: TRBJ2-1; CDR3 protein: CASTPLAGVYNEQFF; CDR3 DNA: TGTGCCAGCACCCCTCTGGCAGGTGTCTACAATGAGCAGTTCTTC
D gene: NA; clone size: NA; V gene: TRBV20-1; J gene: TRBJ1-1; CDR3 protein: CSARVVEAFF; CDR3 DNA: TGCAGTGCTAGAGTTGTAGAAGCTTTCTTT
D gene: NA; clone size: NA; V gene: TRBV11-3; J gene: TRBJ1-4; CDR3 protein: CASSLGPATNEKLFF; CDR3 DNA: TGTGCCAGCAGCTTAGGTCCTGCAACTAATGAAAAACTGTTTTTT
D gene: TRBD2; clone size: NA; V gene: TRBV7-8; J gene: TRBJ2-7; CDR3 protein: CASISREGQYEQYF; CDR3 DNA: TGTGCCAGCATCTCGCGGGAGGGCCAGTACGAGCAGTACTTC
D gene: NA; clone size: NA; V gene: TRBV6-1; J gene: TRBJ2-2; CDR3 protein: CASSEGWSTVVPGELFF; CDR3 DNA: TGTGCCAGCAGTGAAGGGTGGAGTACGGTCGTCCCTGGGGAGCTGTTTTTT
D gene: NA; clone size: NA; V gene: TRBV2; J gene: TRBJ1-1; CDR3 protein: CASTSSGGQRSEAFF; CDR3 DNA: TGTGCCAGCACCTCCTCGGGGGGGCAGAGGAGTGAAGCTTTCTTT
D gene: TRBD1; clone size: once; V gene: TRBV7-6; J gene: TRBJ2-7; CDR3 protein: CASSLNRGRRSEQYF; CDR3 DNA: TGTGCCAGCAGCTTAAACAGGGGGCGCAGGTCCGAGCAGTACTTC
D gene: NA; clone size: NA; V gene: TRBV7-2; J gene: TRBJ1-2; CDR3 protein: CASSFRQVYGYTF; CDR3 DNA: TGTGCCAGCAGTTTCCGACAGGTGTATGGCTACACCTTC
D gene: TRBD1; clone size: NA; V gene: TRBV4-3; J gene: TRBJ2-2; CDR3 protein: CASSQDSGGNTGELFF; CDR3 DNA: TGCGCCAGCAGCCAAGATTCAGGGGGGAACACCGGGGAGCTGTTTTTT
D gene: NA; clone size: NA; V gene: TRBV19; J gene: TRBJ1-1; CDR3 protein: CASSMASPLGTEAFF; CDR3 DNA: TGTGCCAGTAGTATGGCTTCCCCTCTTGGCACTGAAGCTTTCTTT
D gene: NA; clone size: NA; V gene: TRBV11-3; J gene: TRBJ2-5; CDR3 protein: CASSLPNPAQETQYF; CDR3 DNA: TGTGCCAGCAGCCTCCCCAACCCCGCTCAAGAGACCCAGTACTTC
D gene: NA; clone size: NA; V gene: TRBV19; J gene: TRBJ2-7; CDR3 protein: CASSIARGGYEQYF; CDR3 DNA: TGTGCCAGTAGTATAGCAAGAGGGGGCTACGAGCAGTACTTC
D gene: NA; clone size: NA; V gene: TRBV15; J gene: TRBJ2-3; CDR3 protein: CATSRDPRLGDTQYF; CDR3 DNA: TGTGCCACCAGCAGAGACCCACGACTAGGTGATACGCAGTATTTT
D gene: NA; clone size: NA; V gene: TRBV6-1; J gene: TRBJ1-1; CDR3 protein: CASSWGGNANTEAFF; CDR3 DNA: TGTGCCAGCAGTTGGGGGGGTAATGCGAACACTGAAGCTTTCTTT
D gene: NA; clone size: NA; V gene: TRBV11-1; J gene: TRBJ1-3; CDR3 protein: CASSLTLNTIYF; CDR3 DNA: TGTGCCAGCAGCCTAACCTTGAACACCATATATTTT
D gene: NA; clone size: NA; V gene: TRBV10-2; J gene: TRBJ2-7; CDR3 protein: CASSESVQYSYEQYF; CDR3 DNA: TGCGCCAGCAGTGAGTCTGTACAGTATTCCTACGAGCAGTACTTC
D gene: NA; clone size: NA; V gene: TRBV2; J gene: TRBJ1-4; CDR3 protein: CASWTVDEKLFF; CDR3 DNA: TGTGCCAGCTGGACGGTTGATGAAAAACTGTTTTTT
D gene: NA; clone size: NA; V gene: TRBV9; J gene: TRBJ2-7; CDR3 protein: CASSQDLSYEQYF; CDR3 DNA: TGTGCCAGCAGCCAGGATTTGTCGTATGAGCAGTACTTC
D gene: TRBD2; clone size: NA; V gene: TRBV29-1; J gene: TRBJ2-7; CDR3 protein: CSVDPGVAGGHEQYF; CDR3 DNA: TGCAGCGTTGACCCCGGGGTAGCGGGAGGGCACGAGCAGTACTTC
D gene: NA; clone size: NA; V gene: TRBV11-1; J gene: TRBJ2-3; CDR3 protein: CASRNRDTDTQYF; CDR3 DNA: TGTGCCAGCAGGAATCGGGACACAGATACGCAGTATTTT
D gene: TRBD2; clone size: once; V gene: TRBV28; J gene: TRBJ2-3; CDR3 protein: CASSLYGLAGVADTQYF; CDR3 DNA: TGTGCCAGCAGTTTATACGGCCTAGCGGGAGTAGCAGATACGCAGTATTTT